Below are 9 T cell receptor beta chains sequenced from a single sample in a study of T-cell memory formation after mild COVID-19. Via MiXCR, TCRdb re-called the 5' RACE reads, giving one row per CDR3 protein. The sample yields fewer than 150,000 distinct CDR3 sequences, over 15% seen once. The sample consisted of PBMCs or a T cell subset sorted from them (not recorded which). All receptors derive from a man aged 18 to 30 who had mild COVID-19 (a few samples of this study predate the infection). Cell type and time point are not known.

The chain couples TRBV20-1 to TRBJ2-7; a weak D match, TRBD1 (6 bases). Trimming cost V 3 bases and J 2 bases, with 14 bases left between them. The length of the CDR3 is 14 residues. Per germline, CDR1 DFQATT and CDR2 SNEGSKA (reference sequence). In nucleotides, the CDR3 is TGCAGTGCTAGTCGTGTGGCAGGGGCCTACGAGCAGTACTTC. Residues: CSASRVAGAYEQYF.

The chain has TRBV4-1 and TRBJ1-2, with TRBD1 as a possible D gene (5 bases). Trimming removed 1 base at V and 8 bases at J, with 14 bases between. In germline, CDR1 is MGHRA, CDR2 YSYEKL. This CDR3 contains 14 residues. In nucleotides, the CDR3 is TGCGCCAGCAGCCAAGGGGAAGGGCCAGGGGGCTACACCTTC. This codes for CASSQGEGPGGYTF.

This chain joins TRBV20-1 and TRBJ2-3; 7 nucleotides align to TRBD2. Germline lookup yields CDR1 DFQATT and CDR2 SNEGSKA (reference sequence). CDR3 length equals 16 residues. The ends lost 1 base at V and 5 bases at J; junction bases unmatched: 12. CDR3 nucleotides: TGCAGTGCTAGAGCCGTTGCCAGCGGGGTTAGAGATACGCAGTATTTT. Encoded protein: CSARAVASGVRDTQYF.

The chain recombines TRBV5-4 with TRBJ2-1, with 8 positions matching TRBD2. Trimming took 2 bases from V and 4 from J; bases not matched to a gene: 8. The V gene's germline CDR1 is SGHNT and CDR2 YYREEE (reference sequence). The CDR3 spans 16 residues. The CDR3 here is CASSFRERGPYNEQFF. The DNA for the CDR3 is TGTGCCAGCAGCTTTCGTGAGCGGGGGCCTTACAATGAGCAGTTCTTC.

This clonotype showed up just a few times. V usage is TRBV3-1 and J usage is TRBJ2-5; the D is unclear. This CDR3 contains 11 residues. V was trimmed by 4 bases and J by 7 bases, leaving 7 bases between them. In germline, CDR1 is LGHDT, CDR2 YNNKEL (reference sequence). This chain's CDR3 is CASSLTGTQYF. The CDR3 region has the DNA TGTGCCAGCAGCCTCACGGGGACCCAGTACTTC.

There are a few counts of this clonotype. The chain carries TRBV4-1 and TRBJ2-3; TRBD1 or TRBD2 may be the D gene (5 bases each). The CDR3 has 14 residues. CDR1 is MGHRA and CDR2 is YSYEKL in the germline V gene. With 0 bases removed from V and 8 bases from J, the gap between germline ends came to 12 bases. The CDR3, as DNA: TGCGCCAGCAGCCAAGAAGAAAGGGACGGTACGCAGTATTTT. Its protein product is CASSQEERDGTQYF.

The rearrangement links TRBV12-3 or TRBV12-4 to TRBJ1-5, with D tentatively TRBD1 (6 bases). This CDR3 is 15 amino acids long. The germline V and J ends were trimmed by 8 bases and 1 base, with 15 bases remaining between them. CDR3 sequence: CASVGGASSNQPQHF. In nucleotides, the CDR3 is TGTGCCAGCGTAGGGGGGGCATCGAGCAATCAGCCCCAGCATTTT.

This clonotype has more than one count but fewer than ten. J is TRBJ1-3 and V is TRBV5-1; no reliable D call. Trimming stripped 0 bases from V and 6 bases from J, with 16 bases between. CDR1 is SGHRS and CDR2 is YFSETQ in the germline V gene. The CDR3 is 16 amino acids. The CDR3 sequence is CASSLGVDGLINTIYF. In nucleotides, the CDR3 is TGCGCCAGCAGCTTGGGGGTTGACGGACTGATAAACACCATATATTTT.

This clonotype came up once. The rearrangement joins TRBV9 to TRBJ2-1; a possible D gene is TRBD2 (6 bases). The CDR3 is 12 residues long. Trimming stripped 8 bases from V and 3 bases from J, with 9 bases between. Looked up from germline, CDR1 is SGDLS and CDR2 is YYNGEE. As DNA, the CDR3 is TGTGCCAGGTACGGGGGCTACAATGAGCAGTTCTTC. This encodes CARYGGYNEQFF.